These T cell receptor beta chains were read from a single sample in a study of cytomegalovirus exposure and HLA in healthy donors. Assay used: immunoSEQ multiplex PCR; TCRdb lists only in-frame clones, some missing. Among 100,000 to 150,000 clones listed, around 82% were seen once. Sequenced sample: PBMCs. Source of these receptors: a man aged 25-45 years in good health and CMV-seropositive. Both conserved end residues are part of each CDR3. A D gene is named only where the DNA matches it firmly. Clone size is stated in some rows and not others, as once, few, many or a class when expanded.

J gene | V gene | clone size | D gene | CDR3 protein | CDR3 DNA
TRBJ2-7 | TRBV19 | . | . | CASSTGDYEQYF | TGTGCCAGTAGTACGGGAGACTACGAGCAGTACTTC
TRBJ2-2 | TRBV14 | . | . | CASSQVRGAGELFF | TGTGCCAGCAGCCAAGTAAGAGGCGCCGGGGAGCTGTTTTTT
TRBJ2-1 | TRBV2 | . | . | CASPTYNEQFF | TGTGCCAGCCCCACCTATAATGAGCAGTTCTTC
TRBJ1-1 | TRBV28 | few | . | CASSWVQGTAEAFF | TGTGCCAGCAGTTGGGTACAGGGTACTGCTGAAGCTTTCTTT
TRBJ2-7 | TRBV7-9 | once | TRBD2 | CSSSPRGGSDSYEQYF | TGTTCCAGCAGTCCCCGCGGGGGGTCGGACTCCTACGAGCAGTACTTC
TRBJ2-1 | TRBV9 | . | TRBD2 | CASSSTGTSPNEQFF | TGTGCCAGCAGCTCAACCGGGACTAGCCCAAATGAGCAGTTCTTC
TRBJ2-3 | TRBV5-1 | . | . | CASSLDRVTDTQYF | TGCGCCAGCAGCTTGGACAGGGTGACAGATACGCAGTATTTT
TRBJ1-2 | TRBV25-1 | . | . | CASSEYGGRADGYTF | TGTGCCAGCAGTGAATACGGTGGCAGGGCGGATGGCTACACCTTC
TRBJ2-7 | TRBV5-1 | . | TRBD1 | CASSNRDRGHEQYF | TGCGCCAGCAGCAATAGGGACAGGGGGCACGAGCAGTACTTC
TRBJ2-7 | TRBV9 | . | TRBD2 | CASSGAGTNYEQYF | TGTGCCAGCAGCGGAGCCGGGACTAACTACGAGCAGTACTTC
TRBJ2-3 | TRBV5-6 | . | . | CASSAGTYDTDTQYF | TGTGCCAGCAGCGCCGGGACTTACGACACAGATACGCAGTATTTT